The clone carrying this T cell receptor beta chain occurred a few times. Its target is not known. This specimen belongs to a study of tumor-infiltrating lymphocytes in localized non-small cell lung cancer. Study-level information: The cohort mixed smokers and never-smokers, several histologies, and some post-neoadjuvant-chemotherapy samples. From each patient, both tumor and uninvolved lung, non-adjacent to tumor, were sampled. Study results and limitations: Technical variation could not be separated from intratumor heterogeneity here. Tumors had more T cell infiltration than uninvolved lung, per TCRbeta sequencing and CD3 counts.

CDR1 is WSHSY and CDR2 is SAAADI in the germline V gene. The CDR3 length is 14 residues. The ends lost 6 bases at V and 2 bases at J; junction bases unmatched: 5. Only in-frame clones appear in the TCRdb table, and some are missing; sequencing was by immunoSEQ multiplex PCR. Among 11,000 or so clones listed, around 86% were seen once. Material for sequencing was uninvolved lung tissue not adjacent to the tumor. This chain links TRBV10-2 with TRBJ2-5; 8 bases map to TRBD2. This receptor was obtained from a human donor with non-small cell lung cancer. CDR3 coding DNA: TGCGCCAGCAGGGGTAGCGGGGTTCAAGAGACCCAGTACTTC. This codes for CASRGSGVQETQYF.